The 32 T cell receptor beta chains presented below share a single source sample, sequenced in a study of T cells in Graves' hyperthyroidism and ophthalmopathy. The TCR beta CDR3 regions underwent amplification using RNA transcripts as the source. With the HTBI primer set, the TCR CDR3 went through a first round of RT-PCR. TCRdb itself ran the multiplex PCR reads through MiXCR, one entry per CDR3 protein. The profile shows 250,000 to 300,000 distinct CDR3 sequences, more than 12% of them singletons. Material for sequencing was blood. Every receptor here comes from a woman in her forties with Graves' hyperthyroidism that later progressed to Graves' ophthalmopathy.

Many counts were recorded for this clonotype. This chain connects TRBV27 to TRBJ2-2; possibly TRBD2 for D (5 bases). Germline CDR1 is MNHEY and CDR2 is SMNVEV (reference sequence). This CDR3 comprises 14 residues. V lost 6 bases and J lost 4, with 12 bases in between. CDR3 region: CASSSGITTGELFF. The DNA of the CDR3 is TGTGCCAGCAGCTCCGGGATTACCACCGGGGAGCTGTTTTTT.

On this clonotype itself: The conserved final phenylalanine or tryptophan is absent from the CDR3, which likely points to a read error. The rearrangement joins TRBV5-1 to TRBJ2-1, with TRBD2 matching over 14 bases. Trimming took 3 bases from V and 5 from J; bases not matched to a gene: 1. The germline CDR1 and CDR2 sequences are SGHRS and YFSETQ. The length of the CDR3 is 15 residues. As DNA, the CDR3 is TGCGCCAGCAGCTGGGGACTAGCGGGGGACAATGAGCAGTTCTCC. Its protein product is CASSWGLAGDNEQFS.

There are many counts of this clonotype. This chain uses TRBV24-1 with TRBJ2-1; the match to TRBD2 covers 8 bases. The CDR3 has 18 amino acids. After removal of 4 bases from V and 5 bases from J, the junction contained 15 bases not matched to a gene. CDR1 and CDR2 from the germline V gene are KGHDR and SFDVKD. This CDR3 is CATSDPGLDLIGHNEQFF. CDR3 in DNA: TGTGCCACCAGTGACCCGGGACTAGACCTAATTGGCCACAATGAGCAGTTCTTC.

This chain joins TRBV28 and TRBJ1-2, with D possibly matching TRBD1 (5 bases). The CDR3 is 14 amino acids. Trimming cost V 5 bases and J 4 bases, with 14 bases left between them. Germline V gene sequence: CDR1 MDHEN, CDR2 SYDVKM. DNA of the CDR3: TGTGCCAGCAGTCGGCAGGGTTGGACCTATGGCTACACCTTC. This codes for CASSRQGWTYGYTF.

This clonotype was detected many times. V and J are TRBV20-1 and TRBJ1-1; 9 bases match TRBD1. The CDR3 contains 13 residues. CDR1 and CDR2 (germline): DFQATT, SNEGSKA (reference sequence). V was clipped by 3 bases and J by 5 bases; unmatched bases: 4. CDR3 protein: CSARWTGETEAFF. The CDR3 nucleotides are TGCAGTGCTAGGTGGACAGGGGAAACTGAAGCTTTCTTT.

This clonotype was recorded many times. This chain's CDR3 is CASSTGPSSYNEQFF. In DNA, the CDR3 is TGTGCCAGTAGTACAGGACCGAGCTCCTACAATGAGCAGTTCTTC. V gene TRBV19 combines with J gene TRBJ2-1; D not certain. The V gene's germline CDR1 is LNHDA and CDR2 SQIVND (reference sequence). The CDR3 is 15 residues long. V was trimmed by 4 bases and J by 0 bases, leaving 10 bases between them.

This clonotype was recorded a few times. This chain uses TRBV6-6 with TRBJ1-5; no firm D call. CDR3 length: 23 amino acids. V was trimmed by 0 bases and J by 0 bases, leaving 30 bases between them. Germline V gives CDR1 MNHNY, CDR2 SVGAGI (reference sequence). The CDR3 reads CASSYSSHAVFPSGRYSNQPQHF. In DNA form, the CDR3 reads TGTGCCAGCAGTTACTCGAGTCATGCGGTCTTCCCATCAGGCCGTTATAGCAATCAGCCCCAGCATTTT.

This chain joins TRBV2 and TRBJ2-2; TRBD1 is a possible D gene (7 bases). Germline lookup yields CDR1 SNHLY and CDR2 FYNNEI. The CDR3 spans 13 residues. V gave up 6 bases and J gave up 7 bases, with 12 bases separating them. The CDR3 here is CASRQGGNGELFF. Here the CDR3 DNA reads TGTGCCAGCAGGCAGGGGGGAAACGGGGAGCTGTTTTTT.

In its sample, this clonotype was seen a few times. This likely comes from a read error, as the CDR3 has no conserved phenylalanine or tryptophan at its end. The V and J genes are TRBV7-9 and TRBJ1-2; D perhaps matches TRBD1 (5 bases). CDR3 size: 17 residues. CDR1 is SEHNR and CDR2 is FQNEAQ in the germline V gene (reference sequence). The germline V and J ends were trimmed by 4 bases and 1 base, with 19 bases remaining between them. DNA for the CDR3: TGTGCCAGCAGCTCGACTCCAGGGACCAAACTTAACTATGGCTACACCTCC. This encodes CASSSTPGTKLNYGYTS.

This chain connects TRBV9 to TRBJ1-5; D is unclear. There are 10 residues in the CDR3. The V gene lost 4 bases and the J gene lost 12 bases, with 8 bases spanning the gap. Per germline, CDR1 SGDLS and CDR2 YYNGEE. In DNA, the CDR3 is TGTGCCAGCAGCCCCCGAGGCCAGCATTTT. This translates into CASSPRGQHF.

There are many counts of this clonotype. V is TRBV18 and J is TRBJ1-4; no definite D call. CDR3 length: 15 amino acids. V was shortened by 2 bases and J by 2 bases, with 9 bases between the two germline ends. The V gene's germline CDR1 is KGHSH and CDR2 LQKENI. This chain's CDR3 is CASSPRIGTNEKLFF. The DNA for the CDR3 is TGTGCCAGCTCACCAAGAATCGGGACTAATGAAAAACTGTTTTTT.

In its sample, this clonotype was seen many times. V and J are TRBV3-1 and TRBJ2-5, with D perhaps matching TRBD2 (6 bases). V shed 0 bases and J shed 5 bases, with 19 bases lying between them. CDR3 length equals 17 residues. The germline V gene encodes CDR1 LGHDT and CDR2 YNNKEL (reference sequence). The CDR3: CASSQDMAGLRRETQYF. The DNA for the CDR3 is TGTGCCAGCAGCCAAGATATGGCGGGACTCCGACGGGAGACCCAGTACTTC.

This clonotype was observed at least ten times. The V and J genes are TRBV27 and TRBJ2-3; 10 positions match TRBD2. The junction had 15 bases not matched to a gene; V was cut back by 6 bases and J by 6 bases. Germline V gene lookup returns CDR1 MNHEY and CDR2 SMNVEV (reference sequence). The CDR3 has 17 amino acids. The CDR3 bases are TGTGCCAGCAGGAATCTTAGGCTAGCGGGAGTAGGGGATACGCAGTATTTT. This codes for CASRNLRLAGVGDTQYF.

The table lists this clonotype with many counts. The V gene is TRBV25-1, the J gene TRBJ1-1, with 12 bases lining up with TRBD1. Per the germline V gene, CDR1 is MGHDK and CDR2 is SYGVNS. The CDR3 runs 17 residues. Trimming took 3 bases from V and 5 from J; bases not matched to a gene: 10. For the CDR3, the DNA is TGTGCCAGCAGTGAGGGGGGGACAGGGGGCTGGGGGACTGAAGCTTTCTTT. Its translation: CASSEGGTGGWGTEAFF.

The V call is TRBV4-1, the J call TRBJ1-1; the D is unclear. Between the trimmed V and J ends, which lost 4 bases and 5 bases, there was a span of 17 bases. Germline V CDR1 and CDR2: MGHRA, YSYEKL. The CDR3 length is 15 residues. The CDR3: CASSRDQYLGTEAFF. CDR3 coding DNA: TGCGCCAGCAGCCGAGATCAATATCTCGGGACTGAAGCTTTCTTT.

This clonotype was counted many times. The V and J genes are TRBV27 and TRBJ1-1; perhaps TRBD1 as D (6 bases). Trimming removed 6 bases from V and 1 base from J, with 9 bases in between. CDR3 length: 13 amino acids. Germline V gene sequence: CDR1 MNHEY, CDR2 SMNVEV (reference sequence). The CDR3 is CASRYRENTEAFF. CDR3 nucleotide sequence: TGTGCCAGCAGGTACAGGGAGAACACTGAAGCTTTCTTT.

The sample holds many counts of this clonotype. The V and J genes are TRBV28 and TRBJ1-5; D remains ambiguous. The CDR3 loop spans 17 amino acids. With 1 base removed from V and 1 base from J, the gap between germline ends came to 14 bases. CDR1 MDHEN and CDR2 SYDVKM come from the germline V gene. The CDR3 here is CASSLSVGLGSNQPQHF. Here the CDR3 DNA reads TGTGCCAGCAGTTTATCCGTGGGATTAGGGAGCAATCAGCCCCAGCATTTT.

V is TRBV20-1 and J is TRBJ2-3; TRBD2 agrees at 9 bases. The CDR3 covers 14 residues. Germline loops: CDR1 DFQATT, CDR2 SNEGSKA (reference sequence). The CDR3 sequence is CSHSSGDESDTQYF. As DNA, the CDR3 is TGCAGCCACTCTAGCGGGGACGAGTCAGATACGCAGTATTTT.

This rearrangement joins TRBV5-1 to TRBJ2-7; TRBD2 matches 16 bases. Looked up from germline, CDR1 is SGHRS and CDR2 is YFSETQ. The CDR3 is made up of 18 amino acids. Unmatched junction bases numbered 10, after V lost 3 bases and J lost 4 bases. DNA of the CDR3: TGCGCCAGCAGCTATTCCGGGACTAGCGGGAGGGCCCGATACGAGCAGTACTTC. Its protein is CASSYSGTSGRARYEQYF.

This clonotype was recorded many times. V is TRBV3-1 and J is TRBJ2-1, with 8 bases aligning to TRBD2. Per germline, CDR1 LGHDT and CDR2 YNNKEL (reference sequence). J was trimmed by 8 bases and V by 1 base; bases with no gene match: 13. The CDR3 is made up of 17 amino acids. The CDR3 protein is CASSQAPSSGWSHEQFF. CDR3 nucleotide sequence: TGTGCCAGCAGCCAAGCCCCCTCTAGCGGGTGGAGCCATGAGCAGTTCTTC.

This clonotype occurred many times. The V and J genes are TRBV7-9 and TRBJ2-1, with TRBD1 matching 8 bases. This CDR3 spans 15 amino acids. The trim removed 2 bases at V and 9 bases at J, leaving 9 bases unmatched. Germline CDR1 and CDR2: SEHNR and FQNEAQ (reference sequence). DNA of the CDR3: TGTGCCAGCAGCTTAAACTTGCACCAGGGGGCTGAGCAGTTCTTC. This sequence encodes CASSLNLHQGAEQFF.

This clonotype has ten or more counts. The rearrangement links TRBV28 to TRBJ2-2, with D possibly matching TRBD1 (5 bases). The CDR3 runs to 16 residues. CDR1 is MDHEN, CDR2 SYDVKM, per germline. V dropped 6 bases and J dropped 7 bases, with 21 bases sitting between them. For the CDR3, the DNA is TGTGCCAGCAGCCCCTTAAACAGGCTGAGGAGCGGGGAGCTGTTTTTT. Amino acid sequence: CASSPLNRLRSGELFF.

This clonotype was detected ten times or more. The chain combines TRBV11-2 with TRBJ2-1; the match to TRBD2 covers 10 bases. The CDR3 has 16 amino acids. Germline V lookup: CDR1 SGHAT, CDR2 FQNNGV. J was trimmed by 6 bases and V by 1 base; bases with no gene match: 6. The CDR3 reads CASSLVVAGGLNEQFF. The CDR3, as DNA: TGTGCCAGCAGCTTAGTGGTAGCGGGGGGCCTCAATGAGCAGTTCTTC.

Many counts were recorded for this clonotype. This CDR3 reads CASSPGQGLGGNTGELFF. For the CDR3, the DNA is TGTGCCAGCAGTCCGGGACAGGGCCTGGGAGGGAACACCGGGGAGCTGTTTTTT. The V gene is TRBV6-2 or TRBV6-3, the J gene TRBJ2-2; TRBD1 matches 9 bases. This CDR3 has 18 residues. V trimming: 5 bases; J trimming: 1 base; junction bases outside the gene matches: 11. CDR1 and CDR2 from the germline V gene are MNHEY and SVGEGT.

In regard to this clonotype: A much bigger clone sits one base away, suggesting this may be a read error. The chain joins TRBV5-6 to TRBJ2-1; D call uncertain. The CDR3 sequence is 11 residues long. Germline values: CDR1 SGHDT, CDR2 YYEEEE. CDR3 region: CACSLLSEQFF. CDR3 in DNA: TGTGCCTGCAGCTTACTCAGTGAGCAGTTCTTC.

This clonotype has a count of ten or more. This rearrangement joins TRBV5-1 to TRBJ1-1, with TRBD1 matching 8 bases. There are 15 residues in the CDR3. Trimming removed 4 bases from V and 1 base from J; junction bases left unmatched: 6. CDR1 and CDR2 (germline): SGHRS, YFSETQ. The CDR3 protein is CASSPDGQGNTEAFF. For the CDR3, the DNA is TGCGCCAGCAGCCCGGACGGACAGGGGAACACTGAAGCTTTCTTT.

This clonotype was detected a few times. This chain connects TRBV7-2 to TRBJ2-3; D is undetermined. Per the germline V gene, CDR1 is SGHTA and CDR2 is FQGNSA. The ends were cut back, 1 base at V and 4 bases at J, with 6 bases in the middle. CDR3 length: 13 residues. CDR3 in DNA: TGTGCCAGCAGCTTAGGGGCGGCAGATACGCAGTATTTT. Its translation: CASSLGAADTQYF.

The sample holds many counts of this clonotype. The J gene is TRBJ2-1, the V gene TRBV19; D uncertain. The CDR3 length is 12 residues. Trimming shortened V by 1 base and J by 6 bases, and 4 bases separated the two germline ends. Germline V CDR1 and CDR2: LNHDA, SQIVND (reference sequence). The CDR3 DNA sequence: TGTGCCAGTAGTATAGTACCCAATGAGCAGTTCTTC. It translates to CASSIVPNEQFF. Combining the CDR3 with reference TRBV19 and TRBJ2-1 gives the whole variable domain DGGITQSPKYLFRKEGQNVTLSCEQNLNHDAMYWYRQDPGQGLRLIYYSQIVNDFQKGDIAEGYSVSREKKESFPLTVTSAQKNPTAFYLCASSIVPNEQFFGPGTRLTVL.

This clonotype was seen ten or more times. This rearrangement joins TRBV2 to TRBJ1-5; no clear D gene. This CDR3 comprises 14 residues. Germline lookup yields CDR1 SNHLY and CDR2 FYNNEI. Deletions cut 7 bases from V and 6 bases from J, with 16 bases between. The CDR3, as DNA: TGTGCCAGCAACGGTGGTTTGGAATTTCAGCCCCAGCATTTT. Residues: CASNGGLEFQPQHF.

This clonotype was observed many times. CDR3 region: CASSQDSSGANNEQFF. DNA for the CDR3: TGTGCCAGCAGCCAAGATAGTAGCGGAGCGAACAATGAGCAGTTCTTC. The chain carries TRBV3-1 and TRBJ2-1; D might be TRBD2 (6 bases). V dropped 0 bases and J dropped 5 bases, with 14 bases sitting between them. CDR3 length: 16 residues. Germline V lookup: CDR1 LGHDT, CDR2 YNNKEL (reference sequence).

This clonotype came up a few times. V gene TRBV10-1 combines with J gene TRBJ2-5, with D hard to call. CDR1 and CDR2 (germline): WNHNN, SYGVQD (reference sequence). CDR3 length: 14 residues. V was pared by 0 bases and J by 2 bases, with 7 bases between. CDR3 sequence: CASSESISQETQYF. In DNA, the CDR3 is TGCGCCAGCAGTGAGTCGATCTCGCAAGAGACCCAGTACTTC.

The rearrangement uses TRBV9 and TRBJ2-2, with D perhaps matching TRBD1 (5 bases). The CDR3 extends over 16 amino acids. Trimming took 4 bases from V and 7 from J, leaving 20 bases between them. Germline V CDR1 and CDR2: SGDLS, YYNGEE. DNA of the CDR3: TGTGCCAGCAGCTCCGACAGCAGGCCAGTTAGCGGGGAGCTGTTTTTT. Residues: CASSSDSRPVSGELFF.